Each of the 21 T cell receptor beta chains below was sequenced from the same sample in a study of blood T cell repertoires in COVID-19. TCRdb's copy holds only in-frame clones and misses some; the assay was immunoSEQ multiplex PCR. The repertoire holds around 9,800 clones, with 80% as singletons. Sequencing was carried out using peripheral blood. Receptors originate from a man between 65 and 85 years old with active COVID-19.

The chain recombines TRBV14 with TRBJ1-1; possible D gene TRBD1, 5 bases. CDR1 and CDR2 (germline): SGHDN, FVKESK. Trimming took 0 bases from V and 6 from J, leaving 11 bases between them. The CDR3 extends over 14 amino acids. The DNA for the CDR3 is TGTGCCAGCAGCCAAGACAGGGTGAATCCTGAAGCTTTCTTT. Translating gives CASSQDRVNPEAFF.

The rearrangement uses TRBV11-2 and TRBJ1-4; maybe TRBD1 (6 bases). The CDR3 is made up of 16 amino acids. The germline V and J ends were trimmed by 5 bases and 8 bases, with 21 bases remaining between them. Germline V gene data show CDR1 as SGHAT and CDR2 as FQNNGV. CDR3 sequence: CASSDYGGRGGEKLFF. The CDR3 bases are TGTGCCAGCAGCGACTACGGGGGGCGCGGAGGAGAAAAACTGTTTTTT.

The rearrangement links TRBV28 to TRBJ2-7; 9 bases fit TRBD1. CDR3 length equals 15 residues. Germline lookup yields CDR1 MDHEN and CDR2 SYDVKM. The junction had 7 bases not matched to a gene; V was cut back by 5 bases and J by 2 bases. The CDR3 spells CASSPLGTGPYEQYF. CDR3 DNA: TGTGCCAGCAGTCCCCTCGGGACAGGGCCCTACGAGCAGTACTTC.

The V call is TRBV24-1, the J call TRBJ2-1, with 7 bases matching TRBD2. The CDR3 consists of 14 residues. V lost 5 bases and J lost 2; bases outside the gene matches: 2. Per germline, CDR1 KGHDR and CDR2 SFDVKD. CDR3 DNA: TGTGCCACCAGTGGAGCGGGACCCTACAATGAGCAGTTCTTC. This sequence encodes CATSGAGPYNEQFF.

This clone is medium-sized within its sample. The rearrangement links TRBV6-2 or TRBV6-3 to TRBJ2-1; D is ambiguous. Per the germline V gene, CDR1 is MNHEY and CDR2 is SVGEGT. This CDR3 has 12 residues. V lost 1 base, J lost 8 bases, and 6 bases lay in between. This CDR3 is CASSYLSYEQFF. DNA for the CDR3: TGTGCCAGCAGTTACTTAAGCTATGAGCAGTTCTTC.

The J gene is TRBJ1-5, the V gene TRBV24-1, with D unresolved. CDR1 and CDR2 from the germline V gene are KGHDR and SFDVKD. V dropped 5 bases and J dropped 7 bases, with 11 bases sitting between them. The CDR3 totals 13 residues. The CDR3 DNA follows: TGTGCCACCAGTGGGCCAGGAAAACAGCCCCAGCATTTT. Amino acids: CATSGPGKQPQHF.

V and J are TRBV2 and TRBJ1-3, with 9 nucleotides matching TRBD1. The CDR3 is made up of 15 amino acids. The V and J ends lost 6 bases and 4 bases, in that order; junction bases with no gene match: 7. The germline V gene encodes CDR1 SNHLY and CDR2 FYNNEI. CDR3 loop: CASRDTGGGGNTIYF. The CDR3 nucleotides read TGTGCCAGCAGGGATACAGGGGGCGGAGGAAACACCATATATTTT.

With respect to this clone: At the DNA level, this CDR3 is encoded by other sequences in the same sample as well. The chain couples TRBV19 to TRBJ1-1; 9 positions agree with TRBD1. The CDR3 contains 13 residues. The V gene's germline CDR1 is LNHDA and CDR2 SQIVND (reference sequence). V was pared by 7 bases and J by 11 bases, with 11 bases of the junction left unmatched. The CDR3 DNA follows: TGTGCCAGTACCCCCCGGGACAGGGTGGATGCTTTCTTT. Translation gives CASTPRDRVDAFF.

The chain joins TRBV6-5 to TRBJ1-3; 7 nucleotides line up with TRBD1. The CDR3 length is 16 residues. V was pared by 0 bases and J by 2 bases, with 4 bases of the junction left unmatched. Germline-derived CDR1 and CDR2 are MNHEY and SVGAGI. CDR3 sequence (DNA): TGTGCCAGCAGTTACTCGTCAGGGGGAACTGGAAACACCATATATTTT. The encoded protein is CASSYSSGGTGNTIYF.

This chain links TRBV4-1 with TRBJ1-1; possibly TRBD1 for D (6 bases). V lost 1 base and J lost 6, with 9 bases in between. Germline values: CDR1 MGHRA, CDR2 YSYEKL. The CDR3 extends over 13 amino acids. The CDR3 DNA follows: TGCGCCAGCAGCCAAGGGGGGCAAGCTGAAGCTTTCTTT. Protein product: CASSQGGQAEAFF.

This CDR3 reads CAIQQGNTEAFF. For the CDR3, the DNA is TGTGCCATTCAACAGGGTAACACTGAAGCTTTCTTT. The genes are TRBV13 and TRBJ1-1; D may be TRBD1 (6 bases). Germline V gene data show CDR1 as PRHDT and CDR2 as FYEKMQ (reference sequence). The length of the CDR3 is 12 residues. V lost 10 bases to trimming and J lost 2 bases, with 11 bases between them.

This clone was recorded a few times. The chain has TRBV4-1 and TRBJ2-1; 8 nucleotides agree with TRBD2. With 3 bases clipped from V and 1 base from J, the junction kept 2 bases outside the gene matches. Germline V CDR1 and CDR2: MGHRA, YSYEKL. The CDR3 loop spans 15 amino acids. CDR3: CASSQGGGSYNEQFF. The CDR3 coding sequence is TGCGCCAGCAGCCAGGGCGGGGGGTCCTACAATGAGCAGTTCTTC.

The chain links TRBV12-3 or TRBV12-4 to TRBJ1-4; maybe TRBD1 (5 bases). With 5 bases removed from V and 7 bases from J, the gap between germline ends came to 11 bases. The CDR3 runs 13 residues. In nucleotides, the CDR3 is TGTGCCAGCAGTCCTGGGGGGACTGAAAAACTGTTTTTT. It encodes CASSPGGTEKLFF.

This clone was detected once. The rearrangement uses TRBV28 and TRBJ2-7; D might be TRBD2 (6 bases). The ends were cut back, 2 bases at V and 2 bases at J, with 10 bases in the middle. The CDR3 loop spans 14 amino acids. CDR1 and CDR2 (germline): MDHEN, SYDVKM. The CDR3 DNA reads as TGTGCCAGCAGTTTAGCGGGGACTGCCTACGAGCAGTACTTC. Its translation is CASSLAGTAYEQYF.

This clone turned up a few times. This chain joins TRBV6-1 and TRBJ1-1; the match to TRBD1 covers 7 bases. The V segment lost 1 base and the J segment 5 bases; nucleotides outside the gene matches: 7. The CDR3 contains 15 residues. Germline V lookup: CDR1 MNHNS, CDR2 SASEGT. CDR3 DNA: TGTGCCAGCAGTGAAGGGGAACAGGGGTGGACTGAAGCTTTCTTT. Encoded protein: CASSEGEQGWTEAFF.

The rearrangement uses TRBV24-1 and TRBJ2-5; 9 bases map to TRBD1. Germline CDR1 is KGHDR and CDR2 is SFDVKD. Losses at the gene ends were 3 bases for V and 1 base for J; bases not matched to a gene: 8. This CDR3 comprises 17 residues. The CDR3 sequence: CATSDVGQGGSQETQYF. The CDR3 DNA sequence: TGTGCCACCAGTGATGTGGGACAGGGAGGGTCCCAAGAGACCCAGTACTTC.

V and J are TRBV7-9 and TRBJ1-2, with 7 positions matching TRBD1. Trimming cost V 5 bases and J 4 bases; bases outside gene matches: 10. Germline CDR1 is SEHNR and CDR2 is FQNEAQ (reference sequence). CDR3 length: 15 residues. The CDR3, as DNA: TGTGCCAGCAGCCCGGGACAGTATTATAGCTATGGCTACACCTTC. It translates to CASSPGQYYSYGYTF.

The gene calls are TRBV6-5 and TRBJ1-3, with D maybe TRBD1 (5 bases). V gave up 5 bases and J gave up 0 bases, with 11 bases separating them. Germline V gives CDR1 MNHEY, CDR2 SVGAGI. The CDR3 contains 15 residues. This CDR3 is CASSLDSYSGNTIYF. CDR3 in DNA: TGTGCCAGCAGTCTCGACAGTTACTCTGGAAACACCATATATTTT.

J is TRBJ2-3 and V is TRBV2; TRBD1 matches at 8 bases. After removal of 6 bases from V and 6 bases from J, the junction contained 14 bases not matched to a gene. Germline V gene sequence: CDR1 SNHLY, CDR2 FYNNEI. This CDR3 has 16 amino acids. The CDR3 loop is CASRQQGVMVSDTQYF. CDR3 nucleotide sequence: TGTGCCAGCAGACAACAGGGGGTAATGGTCTCTGATACGCAGTATTTT.

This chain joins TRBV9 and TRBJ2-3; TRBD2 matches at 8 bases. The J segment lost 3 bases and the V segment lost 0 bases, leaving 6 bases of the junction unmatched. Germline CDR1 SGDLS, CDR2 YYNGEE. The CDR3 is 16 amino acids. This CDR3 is CASSVGAGGMTDTQYF. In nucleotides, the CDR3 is TGTGCCAGCAGCGTAGGGGCGGGGGGCATGACAGATACGCAGTATTTT.

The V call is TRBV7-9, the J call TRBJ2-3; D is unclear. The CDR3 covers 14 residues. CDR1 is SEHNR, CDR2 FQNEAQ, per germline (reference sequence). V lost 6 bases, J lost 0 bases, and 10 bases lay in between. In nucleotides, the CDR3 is TGTGCCAGCAGTTACGACAAAAGCACAGATACGCAGTATTTT. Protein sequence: CASSYDKSTDTQYF.